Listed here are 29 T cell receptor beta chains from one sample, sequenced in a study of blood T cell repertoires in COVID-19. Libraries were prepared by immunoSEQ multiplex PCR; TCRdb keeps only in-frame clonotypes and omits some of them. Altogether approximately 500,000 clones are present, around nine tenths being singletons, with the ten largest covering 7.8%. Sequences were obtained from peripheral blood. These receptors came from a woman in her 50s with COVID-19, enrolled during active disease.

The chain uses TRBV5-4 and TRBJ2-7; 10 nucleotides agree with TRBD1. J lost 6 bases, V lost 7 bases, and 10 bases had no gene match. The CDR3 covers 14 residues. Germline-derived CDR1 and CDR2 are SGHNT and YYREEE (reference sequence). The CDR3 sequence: CASRLGQGVSEQYF. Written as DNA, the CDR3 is TGTGCCAGCCGGTTAGGACAGGGGGTAAGCGAGCAGTACTTC.

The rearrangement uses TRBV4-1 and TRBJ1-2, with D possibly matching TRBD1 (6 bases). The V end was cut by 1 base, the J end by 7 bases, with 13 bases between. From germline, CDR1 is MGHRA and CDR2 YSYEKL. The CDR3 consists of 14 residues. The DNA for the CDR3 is TGCGCCAGCAGCCAAGTAGGACAGACCCGTGGCTACACCTTC. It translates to CASSQVGQTRGYTF.

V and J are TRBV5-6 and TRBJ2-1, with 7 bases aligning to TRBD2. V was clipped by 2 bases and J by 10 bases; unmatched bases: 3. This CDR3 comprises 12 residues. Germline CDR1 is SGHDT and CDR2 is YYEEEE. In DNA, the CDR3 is TGTGCCAGCAGCTTCAGCGGGGACGAGCAGTTCTTC. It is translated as CASSFSGDEQFF.

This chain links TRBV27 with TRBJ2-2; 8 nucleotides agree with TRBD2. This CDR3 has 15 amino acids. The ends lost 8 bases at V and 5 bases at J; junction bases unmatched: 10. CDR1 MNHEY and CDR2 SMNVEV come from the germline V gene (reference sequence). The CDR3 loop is CASGPGTRRTGELFF. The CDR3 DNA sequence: TGTGCCAGCGGACCCGGGACTAGAAGAACCGGGGAGCTGTTTTTT.

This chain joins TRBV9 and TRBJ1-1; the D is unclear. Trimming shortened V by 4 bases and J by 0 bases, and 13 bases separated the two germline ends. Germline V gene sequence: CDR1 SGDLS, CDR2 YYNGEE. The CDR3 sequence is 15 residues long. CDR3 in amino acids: CASSPLPGLNTEAFF. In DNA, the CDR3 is TGTGCCAGCAGCCCCCTCCCCGGGTTGAACACTGAAGCTTTCTTT.

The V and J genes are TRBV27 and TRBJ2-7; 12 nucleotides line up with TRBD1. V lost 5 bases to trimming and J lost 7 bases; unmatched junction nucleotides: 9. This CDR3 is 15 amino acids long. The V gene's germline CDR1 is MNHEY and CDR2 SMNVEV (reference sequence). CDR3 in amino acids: CASSPRGQGALEQYF. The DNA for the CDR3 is TGTGCCAGCAGTCCCCGGGGACAGGGGGCTCTTGAGCAGTACTTC.

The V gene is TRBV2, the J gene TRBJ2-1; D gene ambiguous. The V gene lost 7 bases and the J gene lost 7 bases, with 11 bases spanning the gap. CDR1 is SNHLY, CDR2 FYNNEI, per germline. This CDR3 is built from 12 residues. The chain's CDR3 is CASTLLLNEQFF. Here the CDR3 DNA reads TGTGCCAGCACCCTACTACTTAATGAGCAGTTCTTC. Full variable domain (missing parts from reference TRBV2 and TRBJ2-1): EPEVTQTPSHQVTQMGQEVILRCVPISNHLYFYWYRQILGQKVEFLVSFYNNEISEKSEIFDDQFSVERPDGSNFTLKIRSTKLEDSAMYFCASTLLLNEQFFGPGTRLTVL.

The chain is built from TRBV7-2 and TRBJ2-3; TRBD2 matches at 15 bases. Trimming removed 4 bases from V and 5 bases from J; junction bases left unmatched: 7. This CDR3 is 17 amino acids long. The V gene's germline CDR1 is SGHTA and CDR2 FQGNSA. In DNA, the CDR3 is TGTGCCAGCAGCTATAGGACTAGCGGGGGGGCGGGAGATACGCAGTATTTT. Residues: CASSYRTSGGAGDTQYF.

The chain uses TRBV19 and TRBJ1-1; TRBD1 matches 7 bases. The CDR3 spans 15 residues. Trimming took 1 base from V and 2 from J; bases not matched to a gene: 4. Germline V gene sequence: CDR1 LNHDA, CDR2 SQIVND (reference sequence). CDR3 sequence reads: CASSIGGDRNTEAFF. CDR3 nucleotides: TGTGCCAGTAGTATAGGGGGGGACAGAAACACTGAAGCTTTCTTT.

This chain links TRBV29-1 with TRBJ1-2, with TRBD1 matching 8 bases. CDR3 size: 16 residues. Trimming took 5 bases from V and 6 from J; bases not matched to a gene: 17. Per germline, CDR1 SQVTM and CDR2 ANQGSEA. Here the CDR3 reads CSVRQGGGQGEHGYTF. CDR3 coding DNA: TGCAGCGTTCGCCAAGGGGGTGGACAGGGAGAACATGGCTACACCTTC.

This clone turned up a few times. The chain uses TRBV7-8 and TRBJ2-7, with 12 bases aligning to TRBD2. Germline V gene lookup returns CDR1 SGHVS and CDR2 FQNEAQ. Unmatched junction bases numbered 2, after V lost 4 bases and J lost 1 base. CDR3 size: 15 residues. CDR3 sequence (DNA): TGTGCCAGCAGCTCCGGACTAGCGGGGTCCTACGAGCAGTACTTC. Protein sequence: CASSSGLAGSYEQYF.

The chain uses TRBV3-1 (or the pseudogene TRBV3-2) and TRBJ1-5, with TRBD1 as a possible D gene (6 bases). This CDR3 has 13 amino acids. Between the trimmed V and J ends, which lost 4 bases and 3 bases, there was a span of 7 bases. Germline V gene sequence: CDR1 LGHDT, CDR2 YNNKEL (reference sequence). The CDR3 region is CASSRTVNQPQHF. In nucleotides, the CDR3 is TGTGCCAGCAGCCGGACAGTCAATCAGCCCCAGCATTTT.

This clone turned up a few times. For the CDR3, the DNA is TGTGCCAGCAGCCAAGATAATCCCCAGGGCTATGGCTACACCTTC. Translating it yields CASSQDNPQGYGYTF. V and J are TRBV4-2 and TRBJ1-2, with a possible D match to TRBD1 (5 bases). The CDR3 has 15 residues. V was cut by 0 bases and J by 4 bases, with 12 bases left in between. Per germline, CDR1 LGHNA and CDR2 YNFKEQ.

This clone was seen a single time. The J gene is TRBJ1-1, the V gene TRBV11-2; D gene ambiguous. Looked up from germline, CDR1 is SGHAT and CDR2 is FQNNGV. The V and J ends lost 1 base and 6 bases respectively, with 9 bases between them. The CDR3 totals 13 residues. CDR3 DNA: TGTGCCAGCAGCTTAGGCGTGGGAGCTGAAGCTTTCTTT. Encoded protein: CASSLGVGAEAFF.

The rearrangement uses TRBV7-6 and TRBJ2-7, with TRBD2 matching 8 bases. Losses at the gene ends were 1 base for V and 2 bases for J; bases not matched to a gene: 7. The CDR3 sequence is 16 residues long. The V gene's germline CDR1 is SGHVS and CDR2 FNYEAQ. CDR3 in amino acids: CASSLGGARGAYEQYF. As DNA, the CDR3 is TGTGCCAGCAGCTTAGGGGGGGCGCGGGGGGCCTACGAGCAGTACTTC.

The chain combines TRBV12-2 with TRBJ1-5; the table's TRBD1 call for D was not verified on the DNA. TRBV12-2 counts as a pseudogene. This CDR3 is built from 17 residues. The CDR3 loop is CASRLQRQGDSNQPQHF. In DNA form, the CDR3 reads TGTGCAAGTCGCTTACAAAGGCAGGGTGATAGCAATCAGCCCCAGCATTTT.

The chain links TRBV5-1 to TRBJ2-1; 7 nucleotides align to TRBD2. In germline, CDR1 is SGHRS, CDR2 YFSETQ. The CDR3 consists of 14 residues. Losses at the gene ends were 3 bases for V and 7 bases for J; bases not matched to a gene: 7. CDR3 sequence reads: CASSYARGLNEQFF. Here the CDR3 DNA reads TGCGCCAGCAGCTACGCGCGGGGGTTGAATGAGCAGTTCTTC.

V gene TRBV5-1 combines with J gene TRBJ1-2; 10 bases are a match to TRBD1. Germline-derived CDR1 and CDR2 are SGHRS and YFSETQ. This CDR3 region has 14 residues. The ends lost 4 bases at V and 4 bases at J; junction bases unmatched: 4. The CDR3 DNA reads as TGCGCCAGCAGCAATAGACAGGGGGCCTATGGCTACACCTTC. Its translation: CASSNRQGAYGYTF.

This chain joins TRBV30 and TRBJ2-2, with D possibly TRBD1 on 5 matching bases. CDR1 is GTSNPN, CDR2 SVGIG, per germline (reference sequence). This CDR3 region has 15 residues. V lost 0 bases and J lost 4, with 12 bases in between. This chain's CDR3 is CAWSVTRAPTGELFF. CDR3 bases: TGTGCCTGGAGTGTCACCAGGGCCCCCACCGGGGAGCTGTTTTTT.

The CDR3 DNA reads as TGCGCCAGCAGCTCCGGGGGGCGGCGCAGTAATGAAAAACTGTTTTTT. Its translation is CASSSGGRRSNEKLFF. This chain uses TRBV5-1 with TRBJ1-4, with a possible D match to TRBD1 (6 bases). V was cut by 3 bases and J by 4 bases, with 16 bases left in between. The length of the CDR3 is 16 residues. Germline CDR1 is SGHRS and CDR2 is YFSETQ.

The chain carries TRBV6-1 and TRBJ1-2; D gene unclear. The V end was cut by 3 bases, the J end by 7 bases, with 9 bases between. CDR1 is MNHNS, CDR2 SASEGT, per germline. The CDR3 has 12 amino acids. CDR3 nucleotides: TGTGCCAGCAGTGATCCCCGTCGTGGCTACACCTTC. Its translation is CASSDPRRGYTF.

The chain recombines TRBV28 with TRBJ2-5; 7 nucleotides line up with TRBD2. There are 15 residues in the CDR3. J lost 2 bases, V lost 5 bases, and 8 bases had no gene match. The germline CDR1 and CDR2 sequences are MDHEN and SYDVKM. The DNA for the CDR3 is TGTGCCAGCAGTACCCCGAGCGGGGCACAAGAGACCCAGTACTTC. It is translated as CASSTPSGAQETQYF.

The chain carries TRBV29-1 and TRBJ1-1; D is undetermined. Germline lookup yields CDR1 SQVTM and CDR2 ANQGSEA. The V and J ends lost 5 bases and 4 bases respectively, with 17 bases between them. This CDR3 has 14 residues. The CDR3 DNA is TGCAGCGTTCAATGGGGTCTAGGGAGCACTGAAGCTTTCTTT. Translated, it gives CSVQWGLGSTEAFF.

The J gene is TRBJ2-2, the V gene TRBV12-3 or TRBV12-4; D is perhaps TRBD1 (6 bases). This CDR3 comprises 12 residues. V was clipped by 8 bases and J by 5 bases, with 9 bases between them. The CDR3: CASRTETGELFF. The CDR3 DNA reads TGTGCCAGCCGGACAGAGACCGGGGAGCTGTTTTTT.

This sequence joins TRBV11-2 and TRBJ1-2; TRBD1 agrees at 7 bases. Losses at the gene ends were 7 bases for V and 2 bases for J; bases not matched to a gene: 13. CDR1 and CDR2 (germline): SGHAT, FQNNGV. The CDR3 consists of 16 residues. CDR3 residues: CASTRGTGAINYGYTF. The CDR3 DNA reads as TGTGCCAGCACCAGGGGAACAGGGGCTATCAACTATGGCTACACCTTC. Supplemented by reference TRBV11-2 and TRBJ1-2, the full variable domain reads EAGVAQSPRYKIIEKRQSVAFWCNPISGHATLYWYQQILGQGPKLLIQFQNNGVVDDSQLPKDRFSAERLKGVDSTLKIQPAKLEDSAVYLCASTRGTGAINYGYTFGSGTRLTVV.

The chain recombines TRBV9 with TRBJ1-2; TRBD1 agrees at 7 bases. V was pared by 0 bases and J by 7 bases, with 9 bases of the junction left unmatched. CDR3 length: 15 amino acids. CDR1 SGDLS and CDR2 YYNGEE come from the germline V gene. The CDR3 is CASSVGVRDSVGYTF. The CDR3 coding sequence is TGTGCCAGCAGCGTAGGAGTTCGGGACAGTGTTGGCTACACCTTC. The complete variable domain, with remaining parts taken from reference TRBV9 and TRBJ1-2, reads DSGVTQTPKHLITATGQRVTLRCSPRSGDLSVYWYQQSLDQGLQFLIQYYNGEERAKGNILERFSAQQFPDLHSELNLSSLELGDSALYFCASSVGVRDSVGYTFGSGTRLTVV.

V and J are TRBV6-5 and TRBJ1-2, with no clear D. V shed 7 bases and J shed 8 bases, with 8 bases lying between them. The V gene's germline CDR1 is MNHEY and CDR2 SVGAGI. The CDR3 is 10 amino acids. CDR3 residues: CASKEGGYTF. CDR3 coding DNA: TGTGCCAGCAAGGAGGGCGGCTACACCTTC.

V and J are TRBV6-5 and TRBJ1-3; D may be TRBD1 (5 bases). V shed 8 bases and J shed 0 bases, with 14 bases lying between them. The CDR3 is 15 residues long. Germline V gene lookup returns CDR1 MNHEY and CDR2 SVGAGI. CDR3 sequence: CASSVTGDSGNTIYF. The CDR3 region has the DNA TGTGCCAGCTCTGTTACGGGGGACTCTGGAAACACCATATATTTT.

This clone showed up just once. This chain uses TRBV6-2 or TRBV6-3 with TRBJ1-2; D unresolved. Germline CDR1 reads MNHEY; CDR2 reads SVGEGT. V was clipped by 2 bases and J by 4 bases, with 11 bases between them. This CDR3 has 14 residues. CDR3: CASSYREWGYGYTF. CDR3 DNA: TGTGCCAGCAGTTACAGGGAGTGGGGCTATGGCTACACCTTC.